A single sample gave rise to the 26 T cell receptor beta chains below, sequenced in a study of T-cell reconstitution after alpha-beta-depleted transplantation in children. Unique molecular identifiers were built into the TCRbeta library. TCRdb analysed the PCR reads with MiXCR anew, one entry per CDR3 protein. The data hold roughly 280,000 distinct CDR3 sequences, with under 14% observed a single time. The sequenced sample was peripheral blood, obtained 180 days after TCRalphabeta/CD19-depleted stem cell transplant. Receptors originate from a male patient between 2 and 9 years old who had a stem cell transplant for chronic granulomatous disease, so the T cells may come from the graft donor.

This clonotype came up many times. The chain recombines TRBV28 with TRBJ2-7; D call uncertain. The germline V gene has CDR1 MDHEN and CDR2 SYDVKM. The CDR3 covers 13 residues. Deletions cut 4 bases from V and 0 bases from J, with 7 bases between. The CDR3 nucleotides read TGTGCCAGCAGTTCTTTGGTCTCCTACGAGCAGTACTTC. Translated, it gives CASSSLVSYEQYF.

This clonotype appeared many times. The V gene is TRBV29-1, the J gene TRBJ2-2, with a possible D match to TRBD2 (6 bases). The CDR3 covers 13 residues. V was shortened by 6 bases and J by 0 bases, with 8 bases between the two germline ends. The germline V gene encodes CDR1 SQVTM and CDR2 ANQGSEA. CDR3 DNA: TGCAGCGTAGGAGGGACGAACACCGGGGAGCTGTTTTTT. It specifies CSVGGTNTGELFF.

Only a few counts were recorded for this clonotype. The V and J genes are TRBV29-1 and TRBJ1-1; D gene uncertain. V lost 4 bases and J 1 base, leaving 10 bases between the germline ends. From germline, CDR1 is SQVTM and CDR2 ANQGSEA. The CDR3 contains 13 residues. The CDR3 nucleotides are TGCAGCGTTGTTCTGGGGAAGAACACTGAAGCTTTCTTT. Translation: CSVVLGKNTEAFF.

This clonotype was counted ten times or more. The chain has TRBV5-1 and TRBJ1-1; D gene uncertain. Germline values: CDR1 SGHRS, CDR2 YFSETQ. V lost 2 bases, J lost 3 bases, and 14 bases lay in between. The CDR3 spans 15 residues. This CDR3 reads CASSFKEAGHTEAFF. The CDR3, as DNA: TGCGCCAGCAGCTTCAAAGAGGCAGGACACACTGAAGCTTTCTTT.

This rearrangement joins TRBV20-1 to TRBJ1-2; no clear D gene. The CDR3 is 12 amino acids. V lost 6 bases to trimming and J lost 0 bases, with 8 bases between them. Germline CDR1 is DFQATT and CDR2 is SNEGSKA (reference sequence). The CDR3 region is CSARAANYGYTF. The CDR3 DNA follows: TGCAGTGCCCGGGCCGCTAACTATGGCTACACCTTC.

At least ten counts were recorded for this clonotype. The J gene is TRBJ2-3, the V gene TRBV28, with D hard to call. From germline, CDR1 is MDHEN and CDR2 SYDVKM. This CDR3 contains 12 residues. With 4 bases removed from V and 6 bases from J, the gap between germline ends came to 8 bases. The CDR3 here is CASSSPSDTQYF. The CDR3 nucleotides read TGTGCCAGCAGTTCCCCCTCCGATACGCAGTATTTT.

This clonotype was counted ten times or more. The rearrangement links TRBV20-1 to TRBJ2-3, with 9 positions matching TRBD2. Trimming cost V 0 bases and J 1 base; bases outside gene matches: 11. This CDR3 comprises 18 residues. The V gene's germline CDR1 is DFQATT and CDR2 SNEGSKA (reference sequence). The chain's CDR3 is CSARDARGGLVGTDTQYF. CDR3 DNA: TGCAGTGCTAGAGATGCGCGGGGGGGCCTTGTAGGCACAGATACGCAGTATTTT.

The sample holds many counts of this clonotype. CDR3 loop: CASSHNTGGSGANVLTF. The CDR3 DNA reads as TGTGCCAGCAGTCACAATACAGGGGGCTCTGGGGCCAACGTCCTGACTTTC. The chain joins TRBV28 to TRBJ2-6, with 8 bases fitting TRBD1. The ends lost 5 bases at V and 0 bases at J; junction bases unmatched: 6. Germline CDR1 reads MDHEN; CDR2 reads SYDVKM. CDR3 length: 17 residues.

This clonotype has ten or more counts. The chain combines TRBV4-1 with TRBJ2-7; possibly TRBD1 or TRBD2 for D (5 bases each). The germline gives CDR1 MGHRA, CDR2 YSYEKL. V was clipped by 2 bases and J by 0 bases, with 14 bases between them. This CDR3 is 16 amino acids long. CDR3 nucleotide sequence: TGCGCCAGCAGCCAACGTATCCGGGACGACTCCTACGAGCAGTACTTC. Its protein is CASSQRIRDDSYEQYF.

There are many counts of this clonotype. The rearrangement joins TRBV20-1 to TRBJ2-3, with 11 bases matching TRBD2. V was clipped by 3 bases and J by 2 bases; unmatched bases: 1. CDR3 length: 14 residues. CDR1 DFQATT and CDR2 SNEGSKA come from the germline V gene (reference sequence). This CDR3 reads CSARTSGTTDTQYF. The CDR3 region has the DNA TGCAGTGCTAGGACTAGCGGGACCACAGATACGCAGTATTTT.

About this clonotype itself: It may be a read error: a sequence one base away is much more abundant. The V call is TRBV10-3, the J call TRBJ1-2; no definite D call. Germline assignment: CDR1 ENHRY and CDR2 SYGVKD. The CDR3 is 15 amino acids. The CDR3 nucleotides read TGTGCCACAAACTCGGACGGCGGTCATACCTATGGCGACACCTTC. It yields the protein CATNSDGGHTYGDTF.

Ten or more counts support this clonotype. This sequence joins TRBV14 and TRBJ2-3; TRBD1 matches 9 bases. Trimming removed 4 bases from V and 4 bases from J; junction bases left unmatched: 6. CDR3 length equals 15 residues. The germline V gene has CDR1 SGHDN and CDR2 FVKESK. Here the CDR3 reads CASSLWTGVPDTQYF. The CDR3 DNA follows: TGTGCCAGCAGCCTTTGGACAGGGGTTCCAGATACGCAGTATTTT.

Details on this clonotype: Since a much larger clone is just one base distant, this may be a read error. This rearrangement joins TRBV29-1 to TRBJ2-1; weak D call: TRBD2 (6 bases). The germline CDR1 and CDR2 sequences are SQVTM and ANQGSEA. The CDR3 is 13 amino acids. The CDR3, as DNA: TGCAGCGTGACTAGTCCTATCTACAATGAGCGGTTCTTC. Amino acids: CSVTSPIYNERFF.

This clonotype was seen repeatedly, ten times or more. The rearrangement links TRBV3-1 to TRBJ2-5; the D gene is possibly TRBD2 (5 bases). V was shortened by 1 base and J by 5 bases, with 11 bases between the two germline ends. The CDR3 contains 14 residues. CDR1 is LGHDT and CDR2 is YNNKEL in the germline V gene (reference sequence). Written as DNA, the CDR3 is TGTGCCAGCAGCCAAGTCTGGACGGGGGAGACCCAGTACTTC. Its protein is CASSQVWTGETQYF.

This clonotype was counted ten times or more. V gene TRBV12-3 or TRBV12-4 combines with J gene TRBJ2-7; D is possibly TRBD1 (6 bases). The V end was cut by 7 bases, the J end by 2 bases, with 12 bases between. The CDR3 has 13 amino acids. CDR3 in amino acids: CASKPGTTYEQYF. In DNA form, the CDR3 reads TGTGCCAGCAAACCCGGGACAACCTACGAGCAGTACTTC.

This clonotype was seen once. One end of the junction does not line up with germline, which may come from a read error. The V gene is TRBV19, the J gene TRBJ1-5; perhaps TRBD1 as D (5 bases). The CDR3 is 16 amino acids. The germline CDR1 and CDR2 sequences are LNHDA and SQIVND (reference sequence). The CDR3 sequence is CASRRDGHRGNQPQPF. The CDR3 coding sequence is TGTGCCAGTAGGAGGGACGGACATCGGGGCAATCAGCCCCAGCCTTTT.

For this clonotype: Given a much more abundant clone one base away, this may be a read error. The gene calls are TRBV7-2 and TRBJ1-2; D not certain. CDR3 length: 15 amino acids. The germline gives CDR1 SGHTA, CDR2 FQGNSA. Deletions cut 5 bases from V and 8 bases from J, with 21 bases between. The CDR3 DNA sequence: TGTGCCAGCAGCGTAATTCCGCCTTTCCTTCTAGGCTACACCTTC. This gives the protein CASSVIPPFLLGYTF.

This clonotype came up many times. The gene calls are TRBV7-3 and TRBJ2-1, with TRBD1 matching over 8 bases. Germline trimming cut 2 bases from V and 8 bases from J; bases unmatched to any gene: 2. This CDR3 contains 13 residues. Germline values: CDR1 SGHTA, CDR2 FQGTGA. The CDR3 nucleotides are TGTGCCAGCAGCTTACAGGGGGCCGATGAGCAGTTCTTC. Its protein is CASSLQGADEQFF.

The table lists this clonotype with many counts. The CDR3 protein is CAISEVNSGMAETQYF. The DNA of the CDR3 is TGTGCCATCAGTGAAGTAAACTCGGGAATGGCAGAGACCCAGTACTTC. The V call is TRBV10-3, the J call TRBJ2-5, with D maybe TRBD2 (5 bases). This CDR3 region has 16 residues. Trimming shortened V by 3 bases and J by 4 bases, and 18 bases separated the two germline ends. The V gene's germline CDR1 is ENHRY and CDR2 SYGVKD.

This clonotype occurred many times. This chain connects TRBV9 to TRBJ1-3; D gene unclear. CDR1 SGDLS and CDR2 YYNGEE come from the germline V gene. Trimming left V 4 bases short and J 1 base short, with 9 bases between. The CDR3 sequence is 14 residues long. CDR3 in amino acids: CASSPQTSGNTIYF. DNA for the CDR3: TGTGCCAGCAGCCCACAGACGTCTGGAAACACCATATATTTT.

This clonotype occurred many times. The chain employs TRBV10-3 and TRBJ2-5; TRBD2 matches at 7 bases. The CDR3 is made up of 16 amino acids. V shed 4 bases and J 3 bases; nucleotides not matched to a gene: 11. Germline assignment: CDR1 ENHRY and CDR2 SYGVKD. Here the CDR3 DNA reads TGTGCCATCAGTGGGGGGAAAGCGGGATTGGAAGAGACCCAGTACTTC. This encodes CAISGGKAGLEETQYF.

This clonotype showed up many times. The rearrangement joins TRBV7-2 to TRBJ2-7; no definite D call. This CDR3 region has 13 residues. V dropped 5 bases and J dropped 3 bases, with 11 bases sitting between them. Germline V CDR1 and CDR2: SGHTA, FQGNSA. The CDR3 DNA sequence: TGTGCCAGCAGCCTGGGCCCGAGCTACGAGCAGTACTTC. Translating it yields CASSLGPSYEQYF.

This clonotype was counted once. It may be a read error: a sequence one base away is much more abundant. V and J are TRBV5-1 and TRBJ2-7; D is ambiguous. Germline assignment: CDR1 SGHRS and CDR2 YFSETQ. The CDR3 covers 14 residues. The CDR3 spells CASSPGVPNYDQYF. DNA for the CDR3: TGCGCCAGCAGCCCTGGGGTTCCTAACTACGATCAGTACTTC.

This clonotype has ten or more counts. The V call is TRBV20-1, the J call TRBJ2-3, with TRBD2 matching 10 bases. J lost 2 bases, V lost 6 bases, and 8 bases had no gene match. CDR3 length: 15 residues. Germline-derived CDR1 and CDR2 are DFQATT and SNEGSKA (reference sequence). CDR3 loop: CSASIAGGPTDTQYF. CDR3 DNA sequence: TGCAGTGCAAGCATAGCGGGAGGACCCACAGATACGCAGTATTTT.

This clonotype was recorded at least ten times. CDR3 sequence: CASSLPTYQETQYF. The CDR3 nucleotides are TGCGCCAGCAGCTTGCCCACGTACCAAGAGACCCAGTACTTC. V gene TRBV5-1 combines with J gene TRBJ2-5; D is ambiguous. The CDR3 loop spans 14 amino acids. Trimming removed 1 base at V and 0 bases at J, with 7 bases between. CDR1 and CDR2 from the germline V gene are SGHRS and YFSETQ.

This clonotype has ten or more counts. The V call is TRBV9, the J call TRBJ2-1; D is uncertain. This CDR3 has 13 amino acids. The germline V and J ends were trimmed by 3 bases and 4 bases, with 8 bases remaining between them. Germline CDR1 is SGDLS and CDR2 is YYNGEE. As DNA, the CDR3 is TGTGCCAGCAGCGGAACAGCTTACAATGAGCAGTTCTTC. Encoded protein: CASSGTAYNEQFF.